This TCR beta chain stems from a study of control samples from healthy donors and cancer patients. Trimming cost V 4 bases and J 10 bases, with 20 bases left between them. Germline V gene data show CDR1 as LGHDT and CDR2 as YNNKEL (reference sequence). This CDR3 has 15 amino acids. Assay used: immunoSEQ multiplex PCR; TCRdb lists only in-frame clones, some missing. The table shows 63,000 or so clones, with roughly 87% occurring only once. Sequencing used PBMCs. This clonotype was obtained from a man aged 60 to 75 with colorectal cancer. The chain links TRBV3-1 (or the pseudogene TRBV3-2) to TRBJ2-1; D is possibly TRBD2 (5 bases). CDR3 amino acids: CASSPLVLAGNEQFF. CDR3 DNA: TGTGCCAGCAGCCCCCTGGTCCTAGCCGGAAACGAGCAGTTCTTC.